This TCR beta chain derives from a study of blood T cell repertoires in COVID-19. Study in general: Whether acute or convalescent, the COVID-19 samples came from the United States, Italy and Spain. In each case, the material was cDNA or gDNA derived from T cells, B-cell-depleted T cells, or PBMCs.

The CDR3 has 15 amino acids. CDR1 is MGHDK, CDR2 SYGVNS, per germline. The trim removed 4 bases at V and 1 base at J, leaving 6 bases unmatched. In the study's own analysis: Scientists estimated how many nucleated cells there were by amplifying reference gene primers. Sequencing used immunoSEQ multiplex PCR; TCRdb keeps in-frame clones, though not all of them. Clone size and V and J calls were adopted from that table, with D and trimming inferred from the DNA. This sample carries about 100,000 clones, roughly 85% of them seen once, and the ten largest clones take roughly 29%. The source material was peripheral blood. The clonotype originates from a man between 65 and 85 years old with active or convalescent COVID-19. This chain connects TRBV25-1 to TRBJ2-5, with 7 bases aligning to TRBD2. The CDR3 spells CASSGASGPQETQYF. The CDR3 bases are TGTGCCAGCAGTGGGGCTAGCGGACCCCAAGAGACCCAGTACTTC.